A selection of T cell receptor beta chains follows, all from one sample in a study of beta chain features in type 1 diabetes. Assay used: immunoSEQ multiplex PCR; TCRdb lists only in-frame clones, some missing. The repertoire holds 350,000 to 450,000 clones, with around 12% as singletons. Specimen: naive CD4+ T cells from blood. Receptors were obtained from a woman younger than 30 with type 1 diabetes. Each CDR3 is given with its conserved first and last residue. The D gene is left open where the match is weak. Part of the rows lack a size; the others show once, few, many or a class for expanded clones.

j_call: TRBJ1-2
d_call: NA
v_call: TRBV30
clone_size: few
cdr3_nt: TGTGCCTGGGACAGGAGGAGAGGCTACACCTTC
cdr3_aa: CAWDRRRGYTF

j_call: TRBJ2-5
d_call: NA
v_call: TRBV18
clone_size: NA
cdr3_nt: TGTGCCAGCTCACCACTCCCCTCAGGCTTTGGTATCCAAGAGACCCAGTACTTC
cdr3_aa: CASSPLPSGFGIQETQYF

j_call: TRBJ2-1
d_call: NA
v_call: TRBV29-1
clone_size: NA
cdr3_nt: TGCAGCGCCTCACCCCGGGCCTACAATGAGCAGTTCTTC
cdr3_aa: CSASPRAYNEQFF

j_call: TRBJ2-3
d_call: NA
v_call: TRBV11-2
clone_size: few
cdr3_nt: TGTGCCAGCAGCTTATCCGGGGGACGCACAGATACGCAGTATTTT
cdr3_aa: CASSLSGGRTDTQYF

j_call: TRBJ2-7
d_call: NA
v_call: TRBV28
clone_size: once
cdr3_nt: TGTGCCAGCAGTTTTGAGCTCGTCGCAGGGCCCAGCTCCTACGAGCAGTACTTC
cdr3_aa: CASSFELVAGPSSYEQYF

j_call: TRBJ2-7
d_call: TRBD2
v_call: TRBV18
clone_size: NA
cdr3_nt: TGTGCCAGCTCACCCTTCCGGGACTACTACGAGCAGTACTTC
cdr3_aa: CASSPFRDYYEQYF

j_call: TRBJ1-2
d_call: NA
v_call: TRBV5-6
clone_size: few
cdr3_nt: TGTGCCAGCAGCTTAATCAGCAGGGGAGGCTACACCTTC
cdr3_aa: CASSLISRGGYTF

j_call: TRBJ2-2
d_call: TRBD2
v_call: TRBV9
clone_size: NA
cdr3_nt: TGTGCCAGCAGCGCTTCTAGCGGTCTCGGGGAGCTGTTTTTT
cdr3_aa: CASSASSGLGELFF

j_call: TRBJ1-1
d_call: TRBD1
v_call: TRBV30
clone_size: few
cdr3_nt: TGTGCCACCGACAGGGTCCTTGAAGCTTTCTTT
cdr3_aa: CATDRVLEAFF

j_call: TRBJ1-2
d_call: NA
v_call: TRBV28
clone_size: NA
cdr3_nt: TGTGCCAGCGATGGGGGCGCGAGGGGGTACAATGGCTACACCTTC
cdr3_aa: CASDGGARGYNGYTF

j_call: TRBJ1-1
d_call: TRBD1
v_call: TRBV5-1
clone_size: once
cdr3_nt: TGCGCCAGCAGCTGGGGGACGGGACAGGCGACGAACACTGAAGCTTTCTTT
cdr3_aa: CASSWGTGQATNTEAFF

j_call: TRBJ2-1
d_call: TRBD2
v_call: TRBV30
clone_size: NA
cdr3_nt: TGTGCCTGGAGTGTACTCGCGGGGGGCAATGAGCAGTTCTTC
cdr3_aa: CAWSVLAGGNEQFF

j_call: TRBJ2-5
d_call: NA
v_call: TRBV12-2
clone_size: few
cdr3_nt: TGTGCAAGTCGCTTAGCCCATAGCGGGACCCACCAAGAGACCCAGTACTTC
cdr3_aa: CASRLAHSGTHQETQYF

j_call: TRBJ1-2
d_call: NA
v_call: TRBV18
clone_size: few
cdr3_nt: TGTGCCAGCTCACCACAGGACACCGTAAACTATGGCTACACCTTC
cdr3_aa: CASSPQDTVNYGYTF

j_call: TRBJ1-5
d_call: NA
v_call: TRBV4-1
clone_size: NA
cdr3_nt: TGCGCCAGCAGGGCGACGGGTGGAAATCAGCCCCAGCATTTT
cdr3_aa: CASRATGGNQPQHF

j_call: TRBJ2-1
d_call: NA
v_call: TRBV7-2
clone_size: few
cdr3_nt: TGTGCCAGCAGAGAACAGGGTCGAGCCTACAATGAGCAGTTCTTC
cdr3_aa: CASREQGRAYNEQFF

j_call: TRBJ2-7
d_call: TRBD1
v_call: TRBV7-9
clone_size: NA
cdr3_nt: TGTGCCAGCAGCCCCAACAGGGGCGAGCAGTACTTC
cdr3_aa: CASSPNRGEQYF

j_call: TRBJ2-2
d_call: NA
v_call: TRBV5-1
clone_size: NA
cdr3_nt: TGCGCCAGCCATGCTAGGGGGGAGCTGTTTTTT
cdr3_aa: CASHARGELFF

j_call: TRBJ1-5
d_call: NA
v_call: TRBV2
clone_size: NA
cdr3_nt: TGTGCCAGCAGCAGGGTCGATCAGCCCCAGCATTTT
cdr3_aa: CASSRVDQPQHF

j_call: TRBJ1-5
d_call: NA
v_call: TRBV28
clone_size: few
cdr3_nt: TGTGCCACCCGTCGGGACAACTATAGCAATCAGCCCCAGCATTTT
cdr3_aa: CATRRDNYSNQPQHF

j_call: TRBJ2-1
d_call: TRBD2
v_call: TRBV4-3
clone_size: NA
cdr3_nt: TGCGCCAGCAGCCAAGACCCCAGCGGGGGGGCCGTGAATGAGCAGTTCTTC
cdr3_aa: CASSQDPSGGAVNEQFF

j_call: TRBJ2-6
d_call: NA
v_call: TRBV7-2
clone_size: NA
cdr3_nt: TGTGCCAGCAGCTTAGGCGGGGCTGGGGCCAACGTCCTGACTTTC
cdr3_aa: CASSLGGAGANVLTF

j_call: TRBJ2-2
d_call: NA
v_call: TRBV2
clone_size: NA
cdr3_nt: TGTGCCAGCAGTGACCGGACAGCCTACACCGGGGAGCTGTTTTTT
cdr3_aa: CASSDRTAYTGELFF

j_call: TRBJ1-6
d_call: NA
v_call: TRBV11-2
clone_size: NA
cdr3_nt: TGTGCCAGCAGCTTAGGCCAGAGGAATTCACCCCTCCACTTT
cdr3_aa: CASSLGQRNSPLHF

j_call: TRBJ1-2
d_call: TRBD1
v_call: TRBV29-1
clone_size: NA
cdr3_nt: TGCAGCGTTGGATCGAACAGGGGAGGCGTCTACACCTTC
cdr3_aa: CSVGSNRGGVYTF

j_call: TRBJ1-5
d_call: NA
v_call: TRBV5-4
clone_size: few
cdr3_nt: TGTGCCAGCAGCTTGGACGGGGAGCCCCAGCATTTT
cdr3_aa: CASSLDGEPQHF

j_call: TRBJ2-1
d_call: NA
v_call: TRBV15
clone_size: few
cdr3_nt: TGTGCCACCGCTCCGGGGTACTCCTACAATGAGCAGTTCTTC
cdr3_aa: CATAPGYSYNEQFF

j_call: TRBJ2-7
d_call: TRBD2
v_call: TRBV28
clone_size: NA
cdr3_nt: TGTGCCAGCAGTCTAACGGGACTAGCCTCCTACGAGCAGTACTTC
cdr3_aa: CASSLTGLASYEQYF

j_call: TRBJ2-4
d_call: NA
v_call: TRBV5-6
clone_size: NA
cdr3_nt: TGTGCCAGCAGCTTGAATTTGGGAGTAGCCAAAAACATTCAGTACTTC
cdr3_aa: CASSLNLGVAKNIQYF

j_call: TRBJ1-2
d_call: NA
v_call: TRBV9
clone_size: NA
cdr3_nt: TGTGCCAGCCAGGGGCAGGGGAGGGTAGGCTACACCTTC
cdr3_aa: CASQGQGRVGYTF

j_call: TRBJ2-1
d_call: TRBD2
v_call: TRBV15
clone_size: few
cdr3_nt: TGTGCCACCAGCAGAGGCCAGTTAGCGGGAAGCTCCTACAATGAGCAGTTCTTC
cdr3_aa: CATSRGQLAGSSYNEQFF

j_call: TRBJ2-3
d_call: NA
v_call: TRBV7-9
clone_size: NA
cdr3_nt: TGTGCCAGCAGCTTATCCCCGACTAGCACAGATACGCAGTATTTT
cdr3_aa: CASSLSPTSTDTQYF

j_call: TRBJ2-5
d_call: TRBD2
v_call: TRBV6-6
clone_size: few
cdr3_nt: TGTGCCAGCAGTACCCCGGGGGGGAAAGAGACCCAGTACTTC
cdr3_aa: CASSTPGGKETQYF

j_call: TRBJ2-1
d_call: NA
v_call: TRBV5-6
clone_size: few
cdr3_nt: TGTGCCAGCAATCCTACTCCCCCCATATACAATGAGCAGTTCTTC
cdr3_aa: CASNPTPPIYNEQFF

j_call: TRBJ1-6
d_call: NA
v_call: TRBV9
clone_size: NA
cdr3_nt: TGTGCCAGCAGCGTCGGTCAGGATTCACCCCTCCACTTT
cdr3_aa: CASSVGQDSPLHF

j_call: TRBJ2-7
d_call: NA
v_call: TRBV28
clone_size: NA
cdr3_nt: TGTGCCAGCAGCTCTACAGGCACCAGCTCCTACGAGCAGTACTTC
cdr3_aa: CASSSTGTSSYEQYF

j_call: TRBJ2-5
d_call: TRBD2
v_call: TRBV5-1
clone_size: few
cdr3_nt: TGCGCCAGCAGCTTGGCGGGGGGGGAAGAGACCCAGTACTTC
cdr3_aa: CASSLAGGEETQYF

j_call: TRBJ2-4
d_call: TRBD1
v_call: TRBV7-2
clone_size: few
cdr3_nt: TGTGCCAGCAGCGACGACAGGGGCTATGCCAAAAACATTCAGTACTTC
cdr3_aa: CASSDDRGYAKNIQYF

j_call: TRBJ1-1
d_call: NA
v_call: TRBV9
clone_size: NA
cdr3_nt: TGTGCCAGCAGCGAGGACAGTTTCACTGAAGCTTTCTTT
cdr3_aa: CASSEDSFTEAFF

j_call: TRBJ1-5
d_call: TRBD1
v_call: TRBV7-6
clone_size: NA
cdr3_nt: TGTGCCAGCAGCTCAGACGACAGGGCTAGCAATCAGCCCCAGCATTTT
cdr3_aa: CASSSDDRASNQPQHF

j_call: TRBJ2-6
d_call: NA
v_call: TRBV12-2
clone_size: NA
cdr3_nt: TGTGCAAGTCGCTCACCCACAGGGGGTTCATTCTCTGGGGCCAACGTCCTGACTTTC
cdr3_aa: CASRSPTGGSFSGANVLTF

j_call: TRBJ2-5
d_call: NA
v_call: TRBV9
clone_size: few
cdr3_nt: TGTGCCAGCAGTCCCCCGGGAGCAGGTAGTAGTAGTGGGACCCAGTACTTC
cdr3_aa: CASSPPGAGSSSGTQYF

j_call: TRBJ2-5
d_call: NA
v_call: TRBV7-2
clone_size: few
cdr3_nt: TGTGCCAGCAGCTTAGCCACAGCACCACAAGAGACCCAGTACTTC
cdr3_aa: CASSLATAPQETQYF

j_call: TRBJ1-2
d_call: NA
v_call: TRBV4-1
clone_size: NA
cdr3_nt: TGCGCCAGCAGCCATACCGGGTCGGACAGAGCGCGGGGCTACACCTTC
cdr3_aa: CASSHTGSDRARGYTF

j_call: TRBJ2-7
d_call: TRBD2
v_call: TRBV15
clone_size: NA
cdr3_nt: TGTGCCACCAGCAGAGATCTGGGACTAGCGGTCGAGCAGTACTTC
cdr3_aa: CATSRDLGLAVEQYF

j_call: TRBJ2-3
d_call: NA
v_call: TRBV28
clone_size: NA
cdr3_nt: TGTGCCAGCAGTTCCCAGGAAGATACGCAGTATTTT
cdr3_aa: CASSSQEDTQYF

j_call: TRBJ2-1
d_call: TRBD2
v_call: TRBV10-3
clone_size: NA
cdr3_nt: TGTGCCATCAGTGAGTCGCCGGGCCGGGAGGGTCGTAATGAGCAGTTCTTC
cdr3_aa: CAISESPGREGRNEQFF

j_call: TRBJ1-1
d_call: TRBD1
v_call: TRBV9
clone_size: few
cdr3_nt: TGTGCCAGCAGCGCGACAGGGGGTGTGAACACTGAAGCTTTCTTT
cdr3_aa: CASSATGGVNTEAFF

j_call: TRBJ2-1
d_call: TRBD1
v_call: TRBV5-1
clone_size: few
cdr3_nt: TGCGCCAGCAGCTTGGGGACAGGGGGTTGGGATGAGCAGTTCTTC
cdr3_aa: CASSLGTGGWDEQFF

j_call: TRBJ1-2
d_call: TRBD1
v_call: TRBV29-1
clone_size: few
cdr3_nt: TGCAGCGTTGAAACCCGGACAGGGAACTATGGCTACACCTTC
cdr3_aa: CSVETRTGNYGYTF

j_call: TRBJ2-1
d_call: NA
v_call: TRBV25-1
clone_size: NA
cdr3_nt: TGTGCCAGCAGTGAATTAGGGGGAGGGCCCCATGAGCAGTTCTTC
cdr3_aa: CASSELGGGPHEQFF

j_call: TRBJ2-7
d_call: TRBD2
v_call: TRBV9
clone_size: few
cdr3_nt: TGTGCCAGCAGCTTTGGACTAGCGGCCACCTACGAGCAGTACTTC
cdr3_aa: CASSFGLAATYEQYF

j_call: TRBJ1-2
d_call: NA
v_call: TRBV30
clone_size: NA
cdr3_nt: TGTGCCTGGAGTGGGTCCCAGGGGCGGGGCTACACCTTC
cdr3_aa: CAWSGSQGRGYTF

j_call: TRBJ1-2
d_call: NA
v_call: TRBV5-4
clone_size: few
cdr3_nt: TGTGCCAGCAGCCCTAAGGAGGCGGAATTCTATGGCTACACCTTC
cdr3_aa: CASSPKEAEFYGYTF

j_call: TRBJ2-3
d_call: TRBD2
v_call: TRBV28
clone_size: few
cdr3_nt: TGTGCCAGCAGCTTTAGCGGGAGGGACGGTACGCAGTATTTT
cdr3_aa: CASSFSGRDGTQYF

j_call: TRBJ1-6
d_call: NA
v_call: TRBV6-6
clone_size: NA
cdr3_nt: TGTGCCAGCAGTTACGAGGGAGAGAGGTCACCCCTCCACTTT
cdr3_aa: CASSYEGERSPLHF

j_call: TRBJ1-5
d_call: NA
v_call: TRBV15
clone_size: NA
cdr3_nt: TGTGCCACCAGCAGAGTCAGAAATCAGCCCCAGCATTTT
cdr3_aa: CATSRVRNQPQHF

j_call: TRBJ2-2
d_call: NA
v_call: TRBV29-1
clone_size: NA
cdr3_nt: TGCAGCTCTCGTCGGGGCGGGGAGCTGTTTTTT
cdr3_aa: CSSRRGGELFF

j_call: TRBJ2-1
d_call: NA
v_call: TRBV19
clone_size: few
cdr3_nt: TGTGCCAGTAGTATTAACCCAGGGGTATCTGATGAGCAGTTCTTC
cdr3_aa: CASSINPGVSDEQFF